This TCR beta chain was captured by sequencing in a study of cytomegalovirus exposure and HLA in healthy donors. Findings and limits, study-wide: Earlier analysis found most TCR beta V segments productive about 87% or about 30% of the time. Later analysis revealed greater clonal expansion in HLA-associated TCR beta chains than in equally common others.

CDR1 and CDR2 from the germline V gene are MGHDK and SYGVNS. Deletions cut 1 base from V and 4 bases from J, with 19 bases between. This CDR3 has 17 amino acids. To note about this clone: Its target is unknown.

PCR used 60 Vbeta primers and 13 Jbeta primers. Sequencing used immunoSEQ multiplex PCR; TCRdb keeps in-frame clones, though not all of them. This table holds 150,000 to 200,000 clones, about 80% found once. The sequencing sample was made of PBMCs. This clonotype originated in a boy between 5 and 17 years old in good health and CMV-seronegative. The rearrangement joins TRBV25-1 to TRBJ1-1, with D perhaps matching TRBD1 (6 bases). As DNA, the CDR3 is TGTGCCAGCAGTGAATTTGGTGAGGGGGTAGGTTTCACTGAAGCTTTCTTT. The encoded protein is CASSEFGEGVGFTEAFF.